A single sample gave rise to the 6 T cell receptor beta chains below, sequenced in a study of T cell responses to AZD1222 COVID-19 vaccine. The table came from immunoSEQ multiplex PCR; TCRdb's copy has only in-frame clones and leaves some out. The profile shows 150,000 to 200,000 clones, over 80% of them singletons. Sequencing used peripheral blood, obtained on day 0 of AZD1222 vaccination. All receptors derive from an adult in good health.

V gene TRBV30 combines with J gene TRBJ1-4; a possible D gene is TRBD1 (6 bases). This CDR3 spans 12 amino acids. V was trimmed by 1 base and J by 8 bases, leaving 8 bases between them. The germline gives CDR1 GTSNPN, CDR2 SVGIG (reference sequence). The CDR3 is CAWSETGEKLFF. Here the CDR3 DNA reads TGTGCCTGGAGTGAAACAGGGGAAAAACTGTTTTTT.

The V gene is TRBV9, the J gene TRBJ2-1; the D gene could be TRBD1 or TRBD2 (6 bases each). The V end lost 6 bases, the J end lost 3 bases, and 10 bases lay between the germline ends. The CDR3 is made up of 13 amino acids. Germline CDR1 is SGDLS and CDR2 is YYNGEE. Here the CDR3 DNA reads TGTGCCAGCAACGGAGGGGGCTACAATGAGCAGTTCTTC. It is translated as CASNGGGYNEQFF.

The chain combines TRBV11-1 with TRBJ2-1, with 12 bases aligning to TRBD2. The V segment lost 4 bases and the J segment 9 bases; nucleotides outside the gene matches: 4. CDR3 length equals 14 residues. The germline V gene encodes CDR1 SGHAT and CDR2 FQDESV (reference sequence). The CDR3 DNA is TGTGCCAGCAGCTGGACTAGCGGGGACTCTGAGCAGTTCTTC. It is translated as CASSWTSGDSEQFF. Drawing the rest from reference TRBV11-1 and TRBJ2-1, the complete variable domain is EAEVAQSPRYKITEKSQAVAFWCDPISGHATLYWYRQILGQGPELLVQFQDESVVDDSQLPKDRFSAERLKGVDSTLKIQPAELGDSAMYLCASSWTSGDSEQFFGPGTRLTVL.

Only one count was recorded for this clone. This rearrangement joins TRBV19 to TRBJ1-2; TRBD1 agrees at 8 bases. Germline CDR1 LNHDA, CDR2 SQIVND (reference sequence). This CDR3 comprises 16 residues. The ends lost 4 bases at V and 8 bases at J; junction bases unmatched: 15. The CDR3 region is CASSTQITGGIGGYTF. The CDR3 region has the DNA TGTGCCAGTAGTACCCAAATCACAGGGGGTATTGGCGGCTACACCTTC. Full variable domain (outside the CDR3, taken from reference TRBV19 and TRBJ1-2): DGGITQSPKYLFRKEGQNVTLSCEQNLNHDAMYWYRQDPGQGLRLIYYSQIVNDFQKGDIAEGYSVSREKKESFPLTVTSAQKNPTAFYLCASSTQITGGIGGYTFGSGTRLTVV.

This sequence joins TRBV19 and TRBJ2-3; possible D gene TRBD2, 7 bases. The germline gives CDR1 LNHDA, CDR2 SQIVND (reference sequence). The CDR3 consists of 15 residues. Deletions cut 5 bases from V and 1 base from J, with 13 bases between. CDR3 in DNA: TGTGCCAGTAGTTGGGGGGGCGCAGGCACAGATACGCAGTATTTT. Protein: CASSWGGAGTDTQYF. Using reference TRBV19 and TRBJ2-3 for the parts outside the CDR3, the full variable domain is DGGITQSPKYLFRKEGQNVTLSCEQNLNHDAMYWYRQDPGQGLRLIYYSQIVNDFQKGDIAEGYSVSREKKESFPLTVTSAQKNPTAFYLCASSWGGAGTDTQYFGPGTRLTVL.

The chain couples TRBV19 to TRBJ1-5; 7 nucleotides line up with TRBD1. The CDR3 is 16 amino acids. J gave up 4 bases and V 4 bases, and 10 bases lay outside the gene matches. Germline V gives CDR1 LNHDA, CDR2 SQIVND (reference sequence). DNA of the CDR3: TGTGCCAGTAGTAAAGGGACAGTTGTCGGGAATCAGCCCCAGCATTTT. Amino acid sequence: CASSKGTVVGNQPQHF.